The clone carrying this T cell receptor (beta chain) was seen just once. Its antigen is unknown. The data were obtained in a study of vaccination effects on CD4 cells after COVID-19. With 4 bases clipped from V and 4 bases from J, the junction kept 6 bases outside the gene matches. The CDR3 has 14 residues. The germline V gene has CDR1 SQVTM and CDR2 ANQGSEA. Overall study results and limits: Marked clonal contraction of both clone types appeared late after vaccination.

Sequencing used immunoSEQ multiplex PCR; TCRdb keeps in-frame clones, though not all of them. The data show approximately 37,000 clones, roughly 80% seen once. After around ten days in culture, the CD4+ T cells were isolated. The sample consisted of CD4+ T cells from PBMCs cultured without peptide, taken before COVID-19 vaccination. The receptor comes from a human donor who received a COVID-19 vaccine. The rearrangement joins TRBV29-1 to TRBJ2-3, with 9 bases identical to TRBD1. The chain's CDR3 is CSVGRQGGPDTQYF. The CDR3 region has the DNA TGCAGCGTTGGGAGACAGGGGGGCCCAGATACGCAGTATTTT.